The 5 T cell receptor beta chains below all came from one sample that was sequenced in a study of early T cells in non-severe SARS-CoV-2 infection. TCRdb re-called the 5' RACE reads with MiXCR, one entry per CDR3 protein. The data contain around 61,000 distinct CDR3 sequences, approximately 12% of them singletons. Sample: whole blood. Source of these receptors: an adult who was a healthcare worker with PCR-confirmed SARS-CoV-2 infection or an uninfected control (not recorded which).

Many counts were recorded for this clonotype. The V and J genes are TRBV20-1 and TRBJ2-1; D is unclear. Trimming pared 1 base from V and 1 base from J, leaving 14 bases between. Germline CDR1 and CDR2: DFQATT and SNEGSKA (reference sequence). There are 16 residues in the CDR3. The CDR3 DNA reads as TGCAGTGCTAGAGTTGATGGATCCAGGTCCTACAATGAGCAGTTCTTC. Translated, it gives CSARVDGSRSYNEQFF.

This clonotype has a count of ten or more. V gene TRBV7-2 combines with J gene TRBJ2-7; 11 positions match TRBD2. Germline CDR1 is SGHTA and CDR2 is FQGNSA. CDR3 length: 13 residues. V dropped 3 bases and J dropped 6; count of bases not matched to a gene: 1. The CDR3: CASSFTSGSEQYF. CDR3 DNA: TGTGCCAGCAGCTTTACTAGCGGGAGCGAGCAGTACTTC.

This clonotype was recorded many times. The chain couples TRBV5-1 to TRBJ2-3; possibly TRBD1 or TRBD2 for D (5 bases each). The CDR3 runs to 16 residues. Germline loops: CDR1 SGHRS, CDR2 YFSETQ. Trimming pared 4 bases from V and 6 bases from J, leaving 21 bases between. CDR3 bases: TGCGCCAGCAGCGAGGGGACGCTCGTACCAGTGGATACGCAGTATTTT. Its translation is CASSEGTLVPVDTQYF.

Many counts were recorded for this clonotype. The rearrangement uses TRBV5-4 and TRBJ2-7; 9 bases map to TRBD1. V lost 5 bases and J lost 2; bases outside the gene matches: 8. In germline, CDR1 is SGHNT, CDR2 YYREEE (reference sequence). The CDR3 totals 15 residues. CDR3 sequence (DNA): TGTGCCAGCAGTACCGGGACAGGGCCCACCTACGAGCAGTACTTC. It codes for CASSTGTGPTYEQYF. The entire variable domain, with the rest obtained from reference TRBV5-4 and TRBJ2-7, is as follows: ETGVTQSPTHLIKTRGQQVTLRCSSQSGHNTVSWYQQALGQGPQFIFQYYREEENGRGNFPPRFSGLQFPNYSSELNVNALELDDSALYLCASSTGTGPTYEQYFGPGTRLTVT.

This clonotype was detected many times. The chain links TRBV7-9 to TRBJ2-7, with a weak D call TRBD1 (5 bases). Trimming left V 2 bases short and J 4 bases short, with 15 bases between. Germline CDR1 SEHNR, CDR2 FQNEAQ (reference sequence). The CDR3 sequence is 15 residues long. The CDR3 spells CASSLLQGPGYEQYF. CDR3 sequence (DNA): TGTGCCAGCAGCTTACTGCAGGGTCCGGGTTACGAGCAGTACTTC.